Listed below are T cell receptor beta chains from one sample, sequenced in a study of cytomegalovirus exposure and HLA in healthy donors. The repertoire was sequenced with immunoSEQ multiplex PCR; TCRdb's copy has only in-frame clones and lacks some. The sample includes about 50,000 clones, around 70% of them seen just once. The material sequenced was PBMCs. All receptors derive from a woman between 45 and 60 years old in good health and CMV-seronegative. CDR3s include the opening cysteine and the closing phenylalanine or tryptophan. The D gene is left open where the match is weak. Expanded clones get a size class; other rows say once, few or many, or leave the size out.

len	d_gene	v_gene	abundance	j_gene	CDR3nt	CDR3aa
15	NA	TRBV6-5	few	TRBJ1-2	TGTGCCAGCCAAGCGTCTGCCGTAGCTAACTATGGCTACACCTTC	CASQASAVANYGYTF
13	NA	TRBV6-5	NA	TRBJ2-7	TGTGCCAGCAGTTACGAGGTAGCCCACGAGCAGTACTTC	CASSYEVAHEQYF
15	TRBD2	TRBV7-9	NA	TRBJ2-1	TGTGCCAGCAGCTTAGAACGGCGGGAGTTGGGTGAGCAGTTCTTC	CASSLERRELGEQFF
18	TRBD2	TRBV7-9	NA	TRBJ2-3	TGTGCCAGCGGCGAATCGGGACTAGCGGGAGTGGGCACAGATACGCAGTATTTT	CASGESGLAGVGTDTQYF
14	TRBD2	TRBV19	NA	TRBJ2-1	TGTGCCAGCCAAGCGGGGGGGTTCTACAATGAGCAGTTCTTC	CASQAGGFYNEQFF
14	NA	TRBV30	NA	TRBJ1-3	TGTGCCTGGAGGTTAAGACCGCAGGAAAACACCATATATTTT	CAWRLRPQENTIYF
13	TRBD1	TRBV18	few	TRBJ2-7	TGTGCCAGCTCACCCGGACAGGACTACGAGCAGTACTTC	CASSPGQDYEQYF
15	NA	TRBV19	NA	TRBJ1-4	TGTGCCAGTACCATATACGAAGGGGGTGACGAAAAACTGTTTTTT	CASTIYEGGDEKLFF
13	TRBD2	TRBV29-1	NA	TRBJ2-7	TGCAGCGCCACTAGCGGGGGCTCCTACGAGCAGTACTTC	CSATSGGSYEQYF
15	TRBD1	TRBV5-1	NA	TRBJ1-1	TGCGCCAGCAGCGAGGGACAGGGTCGGTACACTGAAGCTTTCTTT	CASSEGQGRYTEAFF
14	NA	TRBV6-6	few	TRBJ2-1	TGTGCCAGCAGTCGCGCCGGGACTCTCAATGAGCAGTTCTTC	CASSRAGTLNEQFF
13	TRBD1	TRBV28	NA	TRBJ2-1	TGTGCCAGTGTAGACAGGGACCGGAATGAGCAGTTCTTC	CASVDRDRNEQFF
15	NA	TRBV4-3	few	TRBJ1-1	TGCGCCAGCAGCCAAGATCAGAGACAGCACACTGAAGCTTTCTTT	CASSQDQRQHTEAFF
14	NA	TRBV25-1	once	TRBJ1-1	TGTGCCAGCAGTGAACAGGGAAAGAACACTGAAGCTTTCTTT	CASSEQGKNTEAFF
14	NA	TRBV18	NA	TRBJ1-1	TGTGCCAGCTCACCACAAGAGGGCTACACTGAAGCTTTCTTT	CASSPQEGYTEAFF
15	TRBD1	TRBV29-1	NA	TRBJ1-2	TGCAGCTCCTCTACGGGACAGGGGAGAGAGAATGGCTACACCTTC	CSSSTGQGRENGYTF
14	NA	TRBV30	NA	TRBJ2-4	TGTGCCTGGAGCCCGGGGAGTTTGAAAAACATTCAGTACTTC	CAWSPGSLKNIQYF
16	NA	TRBV27	NA	TRBJ1-1	TGTGCCAGCAGTTTATCCCCAGGGTATTGGGACACTGAAGCTTTCTTT	CASSLSPGYWDTEAFF
14	TRBD1	TRBV7-9	NA	TRBJ1-2	TGTGCCAGCAGCTTACGTCAAGGGACAGGGAGCTACACCTTC	CASSLRQGTGSYTF
14	NA	TRBV6-5	once	TRBJ1-2	TGTGCCAGCAGTTCCCGGGCAGGGGTTTATGGCTACACCTTC	CASSSRAGVYGYTF
13	TRBD1	TRBV28	once	TRBJ1-5	TGTGCCAGCAGTCAGGGGGCCGATCAGCCCCAGCATTTT	CASSQGADQPQHF
13	NA	TRBV30	NA	TRBJ1-4	TGTGCCTGGAGTGTAGAGATTAACGAAAAACTGTTTTTT	CAWSVEINEKLFF
17	TRBD1	TRBV19	NA	TRBJ1-2	TGTGCCAGTAGTTCCGGGACAGGAGACCCAACTAACTATGGCTACACCTTC	CASSSGTGDPTNYGYTF